This TCR beta chain was sequenced during a study of Ad26.COV2.S vaccination and SARS-CoV-2 variants. Whole-study context: The study gave Ad26.COV2.S intramuscularly, once or twice 56 days apart.

Method: immunoSEQ multiplex PCR; TCRdb's copy keeps in-frame clones and lacks some. This sample has some 420,000 clones, with around 89% found just once. Described treatment: some 20 received Ad26.COV2.S at low or high dose, single or two shots; a few received placebo; per-sample allocation not given. Day 63 after the first injection of vaccine or placebo was the sampling time. General study points: Spike-specific TCR breadth ran higher among vaccine recipients than placebo recipients. Total T cell responses, in the TCR breadth and depth analyses, may have been underestimated. Considerable breadth of spike-specific CD8+ and CD4+ T cell responses has reportedly been documented following vaccination.

The CDR3 extends over 19 amino acids. V shed 4 bases and J 0 bases; nucleotides not matched to a gene: 13. Germline V CDR1 and CDR2: KGHDR, SFDVKD. This clone was recorded only once. The antigen is not known. Sequencing was performed on peripheral blood, taken in a trial of Ad26.COV2.S vaccine versus placebo. This TCR derives from a person aged 18 to 59 who received the Ad26.COV2.S COVID-19 vaccine or a placebo. This sequence joins TRBV24-1 and TRBJ2-3; 9 nucleotides align to TRBD2. The CDR3 reads CATSDRTGTSNPSTDTQYF. CDR3 in DNA: TGTGCCACCAGTGACCGGACCGGGACTAGCAACCCTAGCACAGATACGCAGTATTTT.